A selection of T cell receptor beta chains follows, all from one sample in a study of identical twins. TCRdb re-called the 5' RACE reads with MiXCR, one entry per CDR3 protein. The data show 200,000 to 300,000 distinct CDR3 sequences, 10% to 13% seen once. The source material was memory T cells sorted from blood. These receptors were obtained from a man aged 45-65 years in good health. The CDR3 runs from the conserved cysteine through the conserved F or W. D genes are given only for firm matches. Only some rows state a clone size, as once, few, many or a class for expanded clones.

clone_size	v_call	d_call	j_call	cdr3_length	cdr3_aa	cdr3_nt
.	TRBV20-1	TRBD2	TRBJ2-1	19	CSARDPAASGRAGYNEQFF	TGCAGTGCTAGAGATCCGGCCGCTAGCGGGAGGGCCGGCTACAATGAGCAGTTCTTC
.	TRBV27	.	TRBJ1-6	15	CASSNRYSYNSPLHF	TGTGCCAGTAGCAACAGATACTCCTATAATTCACCCCTCCACTTT
many	TRBV10-2	.	TRBJ2-2	15	CASSSRGITTGELFF	TGCGCCAGTTCCTCTCGGGGGATTACAACCGGGGAGCTGTTTTTT
many	TRBV29-1	.	TRBJ1-1	14	CSVGAPGQYLGAFF	TGCAGCGTTGGTGCCCCGGGACAATACCTGGGAGCTTTCTTT
many	TRBV29-1	TRBD2	TRBJ2-7	13	CSGQLAGDYEQYF	TGCAGCGGCCAACTAGCGGGAGACTACGAGCAGTACTTC
few	TRBV11-2	.	TRBJ2-3	15	CASSLEPDSTDTQYF	TGTGCCAGCAGCTTAGAACCGGACAGCACAGATACGCAGTATTTT
many	TRBV20-1	.	TRBJ2-5	14	CSARSDYGQETQYF	TGCAGTGCTAGGTCCGACTACGGACAAGAGACCCAGTACTTC
.	TRBV5-1	.	TRBJ1-1	14	CASSPTAGNTEAFF	TGCGCCAGCAGCCCGACGGCAGGGAACACTGAAGCTTTCTTT
.	TRBV2	TRBD1	TRBJ2-2	15	CASSRTQGAAGELFF	TGTGCCAGCAGTCGAACCCAGGGGGCCGCCGGGGAGCTGTTTTTT
many	TRBV10-3	.	TRBJ2-1	14	CAIQQGFGLHEQFF	TGTGCCATTCAGCAGGGATTTGGTTTGCATGAGCAGTTCTTC
many	TRBV12-3/TRBV12-4	.	TRBJ2-7	13	CASSWTASYEQYF	TGTGCCAGCAGTTGGACAGCGTCCTACGAGCAGTACTTC
.	TRBV7-2	.	TRBJ2-5	13	CASSFGSVETQYF	TGTGCCAGCAGCTTCGGGAGTGTGGAGACCCAGTACTTC
many	TRBV14	.	TRBJ2-1	11	CASSDYNEQFF	TGTGCCAGCTCGGACTACAATGAGCAGTTCTTC